Listed here are 3 T cell receptor beta chains from one sample, sequenced in a study of human T cells and chemical hapten exposure. MiXCR, run by TCRdb on the RACE reads, gives a single entry per CDR3 protein. The sample includes fewer than 85,000 distinct CDR3 sequences, 8.5% to 9.5% of them seen just once. Indicated time point: healthy volunteer bleed at 6 weeks. Extraction yielded total RNA from whole blood (unfractionated). Specimen: whole blood. The source of these receptors is a female donor in good health. Some clones in this sample may be carry-over from other donors' samples.

The table lists this clonotype with many counts. This chain connects TRBV5-6 to TRBJ1-5; D unclear. Trimming cost V 4 bases and J 1 base, with 18 bases left between them. The CDR3 loop spans 17 amino acids. CDR1 is SGHDT, CDR2 YYEEEE, per germline. The CDR3 nucleotides read TGTGCCAGCAGCCTCAGCTACGGGAGGAGGAGCAATCAGCCCCAGCATTTT. Translating gives CASSLSYGRRSNQPQHF.

This chain links TRBV10-3 with TRBJ2-7, with D possibly being TRBD1 (5 bases). CDR1 and CDR2 from the germline V gene are ENHRY and SYGVKD. V lost 10 bases and J lost 4, with 20 bases in between. CDR3 size: 14 residues. The CDR3 DNA follows: TGTGCCAACCGCGCCCAGGGTCCCCCATACGAGCAGTACTTC. Its protein is CANRAQGPPYEQYF.

The chain couples TRBV18 to TRBJ1-1; D might be TRBD1 (5 bases). This CDR3 spans 13 amino acids. Germline CDR1 KGHSH, CDR2 LQKENI. Trimming stripped 0 bases from V and 11 bases from J, with 13 bases between. The CDR3 DNA reads TGTGCCAGCTCACCACCGAGCAGGGAAGAGGCTTTCTTT. Translating gives CASSPPSREEAFF.